The 24 T cell receptor beta chains in this list originate from one sample, sequenced in a study of human thymus T cells. The protocol was immunoSEQ multiplex PCR, while the TCRdb copy is restricted to in-frame clones and leaves out a portion. Here the sample spans more than 50,000 clones, around 94% being singletons. Sequences were obtained from blood. These receptors originate from a boy less than two years old with a congenital heart defect but otherwise immunologically healthy.

The rearrangement links TRBV11-3 to TRBJ1-5, with D unclear. V lost 5 bases and J lost 5, with 10 bases in between. CDR3 length: 13 amino acids. CDR1 and CDR2 from the germline V gene are SGHNT and YENEEA. DNA of the CDR3: TGTGCCAGCAGCCTGACCATATATCAGCCCCAGCATTTT. Amino acids: CASSLTIYQPQHF.

This chain joins TRBV5-1 and TRBJ2-1, with TRBD2 identical over 14 bases. CDR1 is SGHRS, CDR2 YFSETQ, per germline. The CDR3 totals 17 residues. The junction had 12 bases not matched to a gene; V was cut back by 4 bases and J by 9 bases. The CDR3 loop is CASSPSPTGLAGVEQFF. The CDR3 nucleotides are TGCGCCAGCAGCCCATCCCCTACGGGACTAGCGGGAGTTGAGCAGTTCTTC.

The rearrangement joins TRBV2 to TRBJ1-2, with TRBD1 matching over 10 bases. V dropped 4 bases and J dropped 3; count of bases not matched to a gene: 2. CDR1 and CDR2 (germline): SNHLY, FYNNEI. CDR3 size: 14 residues. The CDR3 protein is CASSGQGAYYGYTF. The CDR3 coding sequence is TGTGCCAGCAGTGGACAGGGGGCTTACTATGGCTACACCTTC.

The CDR3, as DNA: TGTGCCAGCAGTTCCCCGGGACGACCGGGCGAGCAGTACTTC. Its protein product is CASSSPGRPGEQYF. This rearrangement joins TRBV6-5 to TRBJ2-7; D is perhaps TRBD1 or TRBD2 (5 bases each). Germline V gives CDR1 MNHEY, CDR2 SVGAGI. The CDR3 is 14 amino acids. V lost 4 bases to trimming and J lost 6 bases, with 16 bases between them.

The gene calls are TRBV27 and TRBJ2-7; no reliable D call. There are 12 residues in the CDR3. Looked up from germline, CDR1 is MNHEY and CDR2 is SMNVEV (reference sequence). V was clipped by 3 bases and J by 6 bases, with 9 bases between them. The CDR3, as DNA: TGTGCCAGCAGTTTCGTAGGGTCCGAGCAGTACTTC. Residues: CASSFVGSEQYF.

This chain uses TRBV29-1 with TRBJ1-1; D uncertain. This CDR3 is built from 17 residues. Trimming took off 1 base at V and 0 bases at J, with 18 bases between the two ends. CDR1 is SQVTM and CDR2 is ANQGSEA in the germline V gene. This CDR3 is CSVEGYPRALMNTEAFF. The CDR3 nucleotides are TGCAGCGTTGAAGGCTACCCGCGGGCCCTTATGAACACTGAAGCTTTCTTT.

The gene calls are TRBV5-6 and TRBJ1-2; 7 bases match TRBD1. The V gene end was trimmed by 4 bases and the J gene end by 6 bases; junction bases not matched to a gene: 12. CDR3 length: 15 residues. Germline V gives CDR1 SGHDT, CDR2 YYEEEE. DNA for the CDR3: TGTGCCAGCAGCCCAGTAACAGGGGTCCCGCATGGCTACACCTTC. Residues: CASSPVTGVPHGYTF.

The chain is built from TRBV15 and TRBJ2-1; 7 bases are a match to TRBD1. CDR1 and CDR2 (germline): LNHNV, YYDKDF (reference sequence). The CDR3 is 14 residues long. Unmatched junction bases numbered 8, after V lost 3 bases and J lost 9 bases. This CDR3 reads CATSSEGQSGEQFF. The CDR3 DNA follows: TGTGCCACCAGCAGCGAGGGACAGTCAGGTGAGCAGTTCTTC.

J is TRBJ2-1 and V is TRBV2; D possibly corresponds to TRBD2 (5 bases). Germline V gene lookup returns CDR1 SNHLY and CDR2 FYNNEI. V was cut by 11 bases and J by 3 bases, with 17 bases left in between. This CDR3 spans 14 amino acids. Here the CDR3 DNA reads TGTGCCTCCTCCGGGCGGGCTTTCTACAATGAGCAGTTCTTC. Protein sequence: CASSGRAFYNEQFF.

The chain joins TRBV10-2 to TRBJ2-7; maybe TRBD1 (6 bases). Germline CDR1 reads WSHSY; CDR2 reads SAAADI. Deletions cut 2 bases from V and 5 bases from J, with 10 bases between. The CDR3 has 13 amino acids. CDR3 in DNA: TGCGCCAGCAGTGAGCTGGGGGCGCACGAGCAGTACTTC. Amino acids: CASSELGAHEQYF.

This clone came up a few times. The chain employs TRBV30 and TRBJ1-6; D is possibly TRBD1 (5 bases). From germline, CDR1 is GTSNPN and CDR2 SVGIG (reference sequence). There are 17 residues in the CDR3. V lost 3 bases and J lost 6, with 21 bases in between. The CDR3 region has the DNA TGTGCCTGGAGGGCCCTTAGACCGGGACCGCCTAATTCACCCCTCCACTTT. Translated, it gives CAWRALRPGPPNSPLHF. Variable domain in full (rest from reference TRBV30 and TRBJ1-6): SQTIHQWPATLVQPVGSPLSLECTVEGTSNPNLYWYRQAAGRGLQLLFYSVGIGQISSEVPQNLSASRPQDRQFILSSKKLLLSDSGFYLCAWRALRPGPPNSPLHFGNGTRLTVT.

CDR3 protein: CASSQNRQTVAFF. The CDR3 nucleotides are TGTGCCAGCAGCCAAAACCGACAGACAGTGGCTTTCTTT. The rearrangement joins TRBV14 to TRBJ1-1, with D maybe TRBD1 (5 bases). V dropped 2 bases and J dropped 11 bases, with 15 bases sitting between them. CDR1 is SGHDN, CDR2 FVKESK, per germline. This CDR3 contains 13 residues.

CDR3 region: CASSPIAGLPLSGANVLTF. Written as DNA, the CDR3 is TGTGCCAGCAGTCCCATAGCGGGGCTCCCCCTCTCTGGGGCCAACGTCCTGACTTTC. The J gene is TRBJ2-6, the V gene TRBV27; TRBD2 aligns across 8 bases. With 5 bases clipped from V and 0 bases from J, the junction kept 12 bases outside the gene matches. The CDR3 contains 19 residues. The V gene's germline CDR1 is MNHEY and CDR2 SMNVEV (reference sequence).

This chain joins TRBV5-4 and TRBJ2-2, with a tentative D call TRBD1 (6 bases). V was clipped by 2 bases and J by 4 bases, with 9 bases between them. From germline, CDR1 is SGHNT and CDR2 YYREEE (reference sequence). The length of the CDR3 is 14 residues. CDR3 amino acids: CASSLQGGTGELFF. CDR3 nucleotide sequence: TGTGCCAGCAGCTTACAGGGCGGCACCGGGGAGCTGTTTTTT.

V usage is TRBV5-1 and J usage is TRBJ2-3; 10 positions agree with TRBD2. CDR1 is SGHRS, CDR2 YFSETQ, per germline. J was trimmed by 4 bases and V by 4 bases; bases with no gene match: 6. The CDR3 totals 15 residues. The CDR3 sequence: CASSEAGGPSDTQYF. The CDR3 DNA follows: TGCGCCAGCAGCGAAGCGGGAGGGCCTTCAGATACGCAGTATTTT.

This chain uses TRBV10-3 with TRBJ2-3; the D gene is possibly TRBD2 (7 bases). Trimming shortened V by 8 bases and J by 1 base, and 10 bases separated the two germline ends. CDR3 size: 13 residues. Germline CDR1 is ENHRY and CDR2 is SYGVKD. The DNA for the CDR3 is TGTGCCATCGAAGGGGGGGGCACAGATACGCAGTATTTT. Translation: CAIEGGGTDTQYF.

The chain recombines TRBV7-3 with TRBJ2-5, with D hard to call. From germline, CDR1 is SGHTA and CDR2 FQGTGA. This CDR3 has 15 residues. Trimming removed 5 bases from V and 4 bases from J, with 17 bases in between. CDR3 sequence (DNA): TGTGCCAGCAGCCCCCGAGGTGGGGTGTCAGAGACCCAGTACTTC. Protein sequence: CASSPRGGVSETQYF.

This CDR3 is CASSLGTSLIWYQETQYF. The CDR3 DNA reads TGTGCCAGCAGCCTCGGGACTAGCCTCATCTGGTACCAAGAGACCCAGTACTTC. The chain combines TRBV7-9 with TRBJ2-5; 9 positions match TRBD2. Germline V CDR1 and CDR2: SEHNR, FQNEAQ (reference sequence). V lost 5 bases to trimming and J lost 0 bases; unmatched junction nucleotides: 13. This CDR3 has 18 residues. The full variable domain, its missing parts supplied by reference TRBV7-9 and TRBJ2-5, is DTGVSQNPRHKITKRGQNVTFRCDPISEHNRLYWYRQTLGQGPEFLTYFQNEAQLEKSRLLSDRFSAERPKGSFSTLEIQRTEQGDSAMYLCASSLGTSLIWYQETQYFGPGTRLLVL.

The gene calls are TRBV27 and TRBJ2-5; D possibly matches TRBD1 or TRBD2 (5 bases each). Germline V gene sequence: CDR1 MNHEY, CDR2 SMNVEV (reference sequence). The V end was cut by 2 bases, the J end by 2 bases, with 12 bases between. CDR3 size: 15 residues. The CDR3 region is CASSLTRGGQETQYF. The CDR3 region has the DNA TGTGCCAGCAGTTTAACTCGGGGCGGGCAAGAGACCCAGTACTTC.

The V call is TRBV27, the J call TRBJ1-6; 9 bases align to TRBD1. Looked up from germline, CDR1 is MNHEY and CDR2 is SMNVEV (reference sequence). The V segment lost 2 bases and the J segment 7 bases; nucleotides outside the gene matches: 0. This CDR3 spans 14 amino acids. CDR3 sequence reads: CASSLGTGNSPLHF. The CDR3 DNA sequence: TGTGCCAGCAGTTTAGGGACAGGGAATTCACCCCTCCACTTT.

V gene TRBV10-3 combines with J gene TRBJ2-1; the D gene is possibly TRBD2 (7 bases). The CDR3 is made up of 14 amino acids. Germline assignment: CDR1 ENHRY and CDR2 SYGVKD. The V and J ends lost 6 bases and 5 bases respectively, with 14 bases between them. The DNA of the CDR3 is TGTGCCATCAGCCAGCGGGACATGAACAATGAGCAGTTCTTC. Translated: CAISQRDMNNEQFF.

This chain joins TRBV28 and TRBJ2-7, with 14 nucleotides matching TRBD2. V dropped 5 bases and J dropped 2; count of bases not matched to a gene: 2. The CDR3 sequence is 15 residues long. The germline gives CDR1 MDHEN, CDR2 SYDVKM. The CDR3 DNA reads as TGTGCCAGCAGTCCGGGACTAGCGGGAGCCTACGAGCAGTACTTC. Translation: CASSPGLAGAYEQYF.

The chain combines TRBV5-6 with TRBJ2-1; 7 nucleotides agree with TRBD2. Losses at the gene ends were 6 bases for V and 7 bases for J; bases not matched to a gene: 7. The CDR3 consists of 13 residues. Looked up from germline, CDR1 is SGHDT and CDR2 is YYEEEE. The CDR3, as DNA: TGTGCCAGCACCTCGGGACTACCTAATGAGCAGTTCTTC. It is translated as CASTSGLPNEQFF.

The chain couples TRBV2 to TRBJ1-1; 7 nucleotides match TRBD1. The CDR3 spans 11 residues. Germline loops: CDR1 SNHLY, CDR2 FYNNEI. Unmatched junction bases numbered 5, after V lost 6 bases and J lost 10 bases. CDR3 sequence (DNA): TGTGCCAGCAGATGGGACAGTCGAGCTTTCTTT. This gives the protein CASRWDSRAFF.